The rows below give T cell receptor beta chains drawn from one sample of a study of cytomegalovirus exposure and HLA in healthy donors. The data were produced by immunoSEQ multiplex PCR, yet TCRdb's version contains in-frame clones alone and is incomplete. The sample consists of more than 95,000 clones, roughly three quarters of them appearing once. Sequencing input: PBMCs. All receptors derive from a man aged 50 or older in good health and CMV-seropositive. Both conserved end residues are part of each CDR3. The D gene is left open where the match is weak. Clone size appears in some rows only: once, few, many, or a class for an expanded clone.

V	D	size	J	CDR3	DNA
TRBV29-1	-	-	TRBJ1-1	CSVGGVTEAFF	TGCAGCGTTGGGGGGGTGACTGAAGCTTTCTTT
TRBV4-1	TRBD2	-	TRBJ2-1	CASSQDRTSGDNEQFF	TGCGCCAGCAGCCAAGATAGAACTAGCGGCGACAATGAGCAGTTCTTC
TRBV5-8	TRBD1	-	TRBJ2-6	CASSLKGQGVLANVLTF	TGTGCCAGCAGCTTGAAGGGACAGGGTGTGTTAGCCAACGTCCTGACTTTC
TRBV7-8	-	-	TRBJ1-6	CASSLLDSPGHSPLHF	TGTGCCAGCAGCTTATTGGACAGTCCCGGCCATTCACCCCTCCACTTT
TRBV4-2	-	-	TRBJ2-1	CASSQGLAGEQFF	TGTGCCAGCAGCCAGGGACTGGCTGGGGAGCAGTTCTTC
TRBV18	-	-	TRBJ2-3	CASSPSTDTQYF	TGTGCCAGCTCACCCTCCACAGATACGCAGTATTTT
TRBV29-1	-	-	TRBJ2-4	CSVGGPDIQYF	TGCAGCGTCGGGGGTCCGGACATTCAGTACTTC
TRBV7-2	-	-	TRBJ1-1	CASSLVFMNTEAFF	TGTGCCAGCAGCTTAGTGTTCATGAACACTGAAGCTTTCTTT
TRBV11-2	-	-	TRBJ1-2	CASSGLRGNYGYTF	TGTGCCAGCAGCGGCCTGCGGGGGAACTATGGCTACACCTTC
TRBV10-2	TRBD1	-	TRBJ2-1	CASRADRGRGNEQFF	TGCGCCAGCAGGGCTGACAGGGGGCGAGGCAATGAGCAGTTCTTC
TRBV5-1	-	-	TRBJ2-7	CASRFGGGAYEQYF	TGCGCCAGCAGATTCGGAGGGGGGGCTTACGAGCAGTACTTC
TRBV6-1	-	once	TRBJ1-5	CASSDRQVTRNQPQHF	TGTGCCAGCAGTGACCGACAGGTCACGAGGAATCAGCCCCAGCATTTT
TRBV10-3	TRBD2	-	TRBJ2-7	CAISDPPGAGGRYEQYF	TGTGCCATCAGTGATCCCCCCGGGGCGGGAGGGAGGTACGAGCAGTACTTC
TRBV28	-	-	TRBJ1-1	CASSFVRSGEGTFF	TGTGCCAGCAGTTTCGTAAGGTCGGGGGAAGGAACTTTCTTT
TRBV2	-	-	TRBJ1-5	CASSADTGRSNQPQHF	TGTGCCAGCAGCGCTGACACCGGGAGGAGCAATCAGCCCCAGCATTTT
TRBV6-1	-	-	TRBJ2-7	CASSEVSSAYIPHEQYF	TGTGCCAGCAGTGAAGTATCTAGCGCGTATATCCCCCACGAGCAGTACTTC
TRBV27	TRBD2	-	TRBJ2-7	CASSLREGRKYF	TGTGCCAGCAGTTTGAGGGAGGGGCGGAAGTACTTC
TRBV9	-	-	TRBJ2-1	CASSADNEQFF	TGTGCCAGCAGCGCCGACAATGAGCAGTTCTTC
TRBV11-3	-	-	TRBJ2-5	CASSFRETQYF	TGTGCCAGCAGCTTTAGAGAGACCCAGTACTTC
TRBV28	-	-	TRBJ1-1	CASSLRQSAFF	TGTGCCAGCAGTTTAAGACAGTCGGCTTTCTTT
TRBV9	-	-	TRBJ2-1	CASSVVAGYNEQFF	TGTGCCAGCAGCGTAGTGGCGGGCTACAATGAGCAGTTCTTC
TRBV7-6	-	-	TRBJ2-1	CASSLGAYNEQFF	TGTGCCAGCAGCTTAGGGGCTTACAATGAGCAGTTCTTC
TRBV18	TRBD2	few	TRBJ2-5	CASSPGLAGGPETQYF	TGTGCCAGCTCACCAGGGCTAGCGGGAGGTCCGGAGACCCAGTACTTC
TRBV4-1	TRBD2	-	TRBJ2-5	CASSQGGLAVETQYF	TGCGCCAGCAGCCAAGGGGGACTAGCGGTGGAGACCCAGTACTTC
TRBV4-1	TRBD2	-	TRBJ2-5	CASSQEFRTSGGETQYF	TGCGCCAGCAGCCAAGAGTTTAGGACTAGCGGGGGAGAGACCCAGTACTTC
TRBV11-1	TRBD1	-	TRBJ1-1	CASSLARGGQSEAFF	TGTGCCAGCAGCTTAGCAAGAGGGGGCCAGAGTGAAGCTTTCTTT